Shown below are 6 T cell receptor beta chains from a single sample sequenced in a study of shared clonotypes between healthy human individuals. Profiling relied on immunoSEQ multiplex PCR, and the TCRdb table lists in-frame clones only, not all of them. The sample holds approximately 980,000 clones, more than 75% seen once. The sample was memory CD4+ T cells sorted from blood. Subset given: CD45RA-negative fraction. The receptors stem from a man in his late teens or twenties in good health.

This clone turned up a few times. This chain connects TRBV30 to TRBJ1-1, with D perhaps matching TRBD1 (5 bases). Trimming cost V 8 bases and J 3 bases, with 10 bases left between them. This CDR3 region has 11 residues. Germline V CDR1 and CDR2: GTSNPN, SVGIG (reference sequence). This chain's CDR3 is CAHTGYTEAFF. CDR3 nucleotide sequence: TGTGCCCATACAGGCTACACTGAAGCTTTCTTT.

The J gene is TRBJ2-1, the V gene TRBV25-1; the match to TRBD2 covers 13 bases. CDR3 length: 16 amino acids. CDR1 is MGHDK, CDR2 SYGVNS, per germline. V lost 8 bases to trimming and J lost 6 bases; unmatched junction nucleotides: 10. CDR3 DNA: TGTGCCAGCGCAGGGGGACTAGCGGGACGCCTCAATGAGCAGTTCTTC. Translating gives CASAGGLAGRLNEQFF.

The V and J genes are TRBV7-9 and TRBJ2-7; 8 bases line up with TRBD1. The V gene's germline CDR1 is SEHNR and CDR2 FQNEAQ (reference sequence). The J segment lost 3 bases and the V segment lost 2 bases, leaving 6 bases of the junction unmatched. The CDR3 has 15 amino acids. The CDR3 spells CASSLRRQGIYEQYF. CDR3 nucleotides: TGTGCCAGCAGCTTAAGGAGACAGGGGATCTACGAGCAGTACTTC.

This clone was seen just once. The gene calls are TRBV5-1 and TRBJ1-1, with D tentatively TRBD1 (6 bases). The CDR3 spans 15 residues. V shed 2 bases and J shed 0 bases, with 11 bases lying between them. Germline CDR1 and CDR2: SGHRS and YFSETQ. CDR3 amino acids: CASSLTQGMNTEAFF. CDR3 bases: TGCGCCAGCAGCTTAACCCAGGGGATGAACACTGAAGCTTTCTTT.

The chain is built from TRBV2 and TRBJ1-5; D is ambiguous. Germline CDR1 is SNHLY and CDR2 is FYNNEI. The V end lost 7 bases, the J end lost 3 bases, and 10 bases lay between the germline ends. The CDR3 contains 13 residues. The CDR3 is CASNHKFNQPQHF. CDR3 nucleotides: TGTGCCAGCAATCATAAATTCAATCAGCCCCAGCATTTT.

Regarding this clone: Its ends do not fully match the called genes, so a read error is possible. This chain connects TRBV7-7 to TRBJ2-1, with 8 bases identical to TRBD1. The length of the CDR3 is 13 residues. Germline V gene data show CDR1 as SSHAT and CDR2 as FNYEAQ (reference sequence). The CDR3 loop is CASSLDRGGEQFF. The CDR3 coding sequence is TGTGCTAGCAGCTTAGACAGGGGCGGTGAGCAGTTCTTC.